This TCR beta chain was observed in a study of shared clonotypes between healthy human individuals. The wider study: With ages of 18 to 49, the donors were two women and three men.

Whole-study findings and limits: Estimated richness values were generally larger in naive subsets than in memory subsets. Depth of sequencing was expected to influence donor clonotype sharing.

The protocol was immunoSEQ multiplex PCR, while the TCRdb copy is restricted to in-frame clones and leaves out a portion. The sample yields 2 million to 2.5 million clones, 85% to 95% seen once. Comments on this clone: Its antigen remains unidentified. This may be a read error: a much more frequent sequence differs by one nucleotide. Other DNA sequences within the sample encode an identical CDR3.

Sequenced: naive CD4+ T cells from PBMCs. The subset here: CD45RA+ positively selected. This receptor was identified in a man aged 18 to 29 in good health. Some clones in this sample may be carry-over from other donors' samples.

CDR3 in amino acids: CASSSGETQYF. CDR3 sequence (DNA): TGTGCCAGCAGCTCAGGGGAGACCCAGTACTTC. V is TRBV7-7 and J is TRBJ2-5, with D tentatively TRBD1 (5 bases). The V and J ends lost 4 bases and 5 bases respectively, with 5 bases between them. Germline CDR1 and CDR2: SSHAT and FNYEAQ (reference sequence). CDR3 length: 11 residues.